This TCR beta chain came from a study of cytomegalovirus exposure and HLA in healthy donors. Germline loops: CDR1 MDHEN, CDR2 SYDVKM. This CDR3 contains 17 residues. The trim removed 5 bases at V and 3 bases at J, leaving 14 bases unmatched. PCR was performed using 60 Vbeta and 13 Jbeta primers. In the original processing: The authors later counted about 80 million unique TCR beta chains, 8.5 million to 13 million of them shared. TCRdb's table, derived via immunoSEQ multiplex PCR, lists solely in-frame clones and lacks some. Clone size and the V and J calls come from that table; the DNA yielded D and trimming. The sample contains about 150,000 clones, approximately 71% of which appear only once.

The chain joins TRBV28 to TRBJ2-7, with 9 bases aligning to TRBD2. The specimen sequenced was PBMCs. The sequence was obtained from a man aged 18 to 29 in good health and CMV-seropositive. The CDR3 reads CASSTLSPGLAIYEQYF. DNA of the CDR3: TGTGCCAGCAGTACCTTATCTCCGGGACTAGCAATCTACGAGCAGTACTTC.